Listed here are 2 T cell receptor beta chains from one sample, sequenced in a study of blood T cell repertoires in COVID-19. Using immunoSEQ multiplex PCR, the repertoire was profiled, and TCRdb retains in-frame clones only, with some absent. The sample lists 120,000 to 150,000 clones; roughly 89% were seen once. The sequenced material came from peripheral blood. These receptors were obtained from a woman aged 45-65 years with acute or convalescent COVID-19.

The genes are TRBV19 and TRBJ1-3; no definite D call. CDR1 is LNHDA and CDR2 is SQIVND in the germline V gene (reference sequence). The CDR3 runs to 14 residues. Trimming removed 4 bases from V and 0 bases from J, with 7 bases in between. CDR3 sequence reads: CASSRGSSGNTIYF. CDR3 DNA sequence: TGTGCCAGTAGTAGAGGGAGCTCTGGAAACACCATATATTTT.

V and J are TRBV7-9 and TRBJ2-5, with 9 bases aligning to TRBD2. This CDR3 spans 17 amino acids. V gave up 5 bases and J gave up 4 bases; unmatched junction bases: 14. Germline-derived CDR1 and CDR2 are SEHNR and FQNEAQ (reference sequence). The CDR3 spells CASSPLSGREGSETQYF. The CDR3 DNA reads as TGTGCCAGCAGCCCCCTCTCCGGGCGGGAGGGGTCAGAGACCCAGTACTTC.